This T cell receptor (beta chain) was retrieved from a study of T-cell reconstitution after alpha-beta-depleted transplantation in children. General study points: One year after transplant, T-cell counts and diversity came mostly from newly produced T cells.

Molecular barcoding with unique molecular identifiers was used for the TCRbeta library. TCRdb re-analysed the PCR reads in MiXCR, keeping a single row per CDR3 protein. The sample records 500,000 or so distinct CDR3 sequences, about an eighth being singletons. Concerning this clonotype itself: Its target is unknown.

The CDR3 is made up of 20 amino acids. The germline V gene has CDR1 LNHNV and CDR2 YYDKDF (reference sequence). J lost 7 bases, V lost 4 bases, and 24 bases had no gene match. Sequencing used PBMCs, mostly from graft donor cells, obtained 180 days after TCRalphabeta/CD19-depleted stem cell transplant. The TCR was taken from a female patient aged 2-10 years who had a stem cell transplant for aplastic anemia, so the T cells may come from the graft donor. V and J are TRBV15 and TRBJ2-1; 8 nucleotides align to TRBD2. In nucleotides, the CDR3 is TGTGCCACCAGCACAAGGGGTTTTGTCCGCGGGGGGTATCTAGTTAATGAGCAGTTCTTC. It specifies CATSTRGFVRGGYLVNEQFF.